These T cell receptor beta chains were read from a single sample in a study of T cells in Graves' hyperthyroidism and ophthalmopathy. TCRdb re-called the multiplex PCR reads with MiXCR, one entry per CDR3 protein. Of more than 500,000 distinct CDR3 sequences in the sample, about 14% were seen once. Sequenced: blood. The receptors come from a woman in her 40s with Graves' hyperthyroidism. Each CDR3 is given with its conserved first and last residue. A D gene is named only where the DNA matches it firmly. A clone size is listed for some rows: how often the clone was seen (once, few, many), or a class if it is expanded.

>TRBJ2-5|TRBV5-1|many|.
CASSWGDRLGETQYF
TGCGCCAGCAGCTGGGGGGACCGACTCGGGGAGACCCAGTACTTC
>TRBJ1-2|TRBV6-1|few|TRBD1
CASREWGTGGANYGYTF
TGTGCCAGCAGGGAATGGGGGACAGGGGGCGCAAACTATGGCTACACCTTC
>TRBJ2-5|TRBV27|.|.
CASRGGRGETQYF
TGTGCCAGCAGAGGAGGGAGAGGCGAAACCCAGTACTTC
>TRBJ2-5|TRBV20-1|many|.
CSASLSGAGETQYF
TGCAGTGCTAGTCTTTCGGGGGCTGGAGAGACCCAGTACTTC
>TRBJ2-3|TRBV27|many|.
CASTPQAGKADTQYF
TGTGCCAGCACCCCTCAAGCAGGGAAGGCAGATACGCAGTATTTT
>TRBJ2-1|TRBV6-1|many|.
CASRATQGRNEQFF
TGTGCCAGCAGAGCAACTCAGGGCAGAAATGAGCAGTTCTTC
>TRBJ2-1|TRBV6-1|.|TRBD2
CASSGGRSGSYNEQFF
TGTGCCAGCAGTGGGGGGCGGAGCGGGAGCTACAATGAGCAGTTCTTC
>TRBJ2-1|TRBV28|many|TRBD2
CASTNSGRYWNEQFF
TGTGCCAGCACAAATAGCGGGAGGTACTGGAATGAGCAGTTCTTC
>TRBJ1-1|TRBV7-3|many|.
CASSPSGGPSRGTEAFF
TGTGCCAGCAGTCCAAGTGGGGGTCCTTCAAGAGGTACTGAAGCTTTCTTT
>TRBJ2-7|TRBV28|many|.
CASSLRGRAHEQYF
TGTGCCAGCAGTTTGCGGGGCAGGGCCCACGAGCAGTACTTC
>TRBJ1-1|TRBV19|few|.
CASSIRPDRGTEAFF
TGTGCCAGTAGTATCCGACCGGACAGAGGAACTGAAGCTTTCTTT
>TRBJ2-3|TRBV3-1|many|TRBD2
CASSGSSSAGTDTQYF
TGTGCCAGCAGCGGGAGTTCGTCAGCGGGAACAGATACGCAGTATTTT
>TRBJ1-3|TRBV7-9|once|.
CASSFATSGNTIYF
TGTGCCAGCAGCTTTGCTACATCTGGAAACACCATATATTTT
>TRBJ1-2|TRBV19|.|.
CASRKTGQLIYGYTF
TGTGCCAGTAGAAAGACAGGACAGCTCATCTATGGCTACACCTTC
>TRBJ2-3|TRBV27|many|TRBD2
CASMAGVSTDTQYF
TGTGCCAGCATGGCGGGAGTGTCCACAGATACGCAGTATTTT
>TRBJ1-1|TRBV27|many|.
CASSLEGINTEAFF
TGCGCCAGCAGCTTGGAGGGGATCAACACTGAAGCTTTCTTT
>TRBJ2-3|TRBV29-1|.|TRBD2
CSVKGLASTDTQYF
TGCAGCGTGAAGGGACTAGCGAGCACAGATACGCAGTATTTT
>TRBJ2-7|TRBV20-1|many|.
CSARTPGLRYEQYF
TGCAGTGCTAGAACACCGGGACTTCGCTACGAGCAGTACTTC
>TRBJ2-7|TRBV6-5|many|TRBD1
CASSYSRDRGVYEQYF
TGTGCCAGCAGTTACTCGCGGGACAGGGGGGTTTACGAGCAGTACTTC
>TRBJ2-7|TRBV29-1|.|.
CSVEDPDPRGEQYF
TGCAGCGTTGAAGACCCGGACCCGAGGGGCGAGCAGTACTTC
>TRBJ2-2|TRBV28|.|TRBD2
CASTHRLAGGPLAGELFF
TGTGCCAGCACGCACCGGCTAGCGGGAGGGCCGCTGGCCGGGGAGCTGTTTTTT
>TRBJ2-7|TRBV20-1|many|TRBD2
CSAQTSGVYEQYF
TGCAGTGCGCAGACTAGCGGGGTCTACGAGCAGTACTTC
>TRBJ1-5|TRBV2|many|.
CASSATDGFPQHF
TGTGCCAGCAGTGCAACAGACGGCTTCCCCCAGCATTTT
>TRBJ2-2|TRBV6-1|.|TRBD1
CAIGTGSNTGELFF
TGTGCCATCGGGACAGGATCGAACACCGGGGAGCTGTTTTTT
>TRBJ2-1|TRBV30|many|.
CACHRDQSSYNEQFF
TGTGCCTGTCATCGGGACCAGAGCTCCTACAATGAGCAGTTCTTC
>TRBJ2-3|TRBV28|many|TRBD2
CASSPSGSGTDTQYF
TGTGCCAGCAGTCCCAGCGGGAGTGGGACAGATACGCAGTATTTT
>TRBJ1-3|TRBV7-2|.|TRBD1
CASSRDRGHGNTIYF
TGTGCCAGCAGCAGGGACAGGGGGCATGGAAACACCATATATTTT
>TRBJ2-1|TRBV6-1|many|TRBD2
CASSEVGGNYNEQFF
TGTGCCAGCAGTGAAGTGGGAGGGAACTACAATGAGCAGTTCTTC
>TRBJ1-1|TRBV29-1|many|TRBD1
CSVLPPTGVNTEAFF
TGCAGCGTCCTCCCCCCGACAGGGGTGAACACTGAAGCTTTCTTT
>TRBJ2-7|TRBV29-1|.|TRBD2
CSVVGLAGGEQYF
TGCAGCGTTGTGGGACTAGCGGGAGGCGAGCAGTACTTC
>TRBJ2-7|TRBV7-2|many|.
CASSQGGVSSYEQYF
TGTGCCAGCAGTCAGGGGGGGGTTAGCTCCTACGAGCAGTACTTC
>TRBJ2-5|TRBV29-1|many|.
CSARMGETQYF
TGCAGCGCCCGGATGGGGGAGACCCAGTACTTC
>TRBJ2-2|TRBV5-5|few|.
CASSYLASTGELFF
TGTGCCAGCAGCTACCTCGCTTCCACCGGGGAGCTGTTTTTT
>TRBJ2-7|TRBV2|few|.
CASSEEYIGVGYYEQYF
TGTGCCAGCAGTGAAGAGTACATAGGGGTGGGTTACTACGAGCAGTACTTC
>TRBJ2-1|TRBV9|.|TRBD2
CASSVVASGGDYNEQFF
TGTGCCAGCAGCGTAGTAGCTAGCGGGGGGGACTACAATGAGCAGTTCTTC
>TRBJ2-7|TRBV7-2|many|TRBD2
CASSLGKTSGYEQYF
TGTGCCAGCAGCTTAGGGAAGACTAGCGGGTACGAGCAGTACTTC
>TRBJ1-4|TRBV5-1|few|.
CASSLGATTNEKLFF
TGCGCCAGCAGCTTGGGGGCAACAACTAATGAAAAACTGTTTTTT
>TRBJ2-5|TRBV4-2|few|TRBD2
CASSQLPAGGSETQYF
TGTGCCAGCAGCCAGCTGCCAGCGGGAGGGTCAGAGACCCAGTACTTC
>TRBJ2-7|TRBV28|many|.
CASGTTRWEQYF
TGTGCCAGCGGAACTACACGGTGGGAGCAGTACTTC
>TRBJ2-3|TRBV7-8|many|TRBD1
CASSSADRLFTDTQYF
TGTGCCAGCAGCTCCGCGGACAGGCTTTTCACAGATACGCAGTATTTT
>TRBJ2-1|TRBV5-8|few|TRBD2
CASSLPGTSANEQFF
TGTGCCAGCAGCTTACCCGGGACTAGCGCCAATGAGCAGTTCTTC
>TRBJ1-5|TRBV28|many|.
CASSAGPSNQPQHF
TGTGCCAGCAGTGCAGGGCCCAGCAATCAGCCCCAGCATTTT
>TRBJ1-5|TRBV19|many|.
CASTRGFNQPQHF
TGTGCCAGTACCAGGGGTTTCAATCAGCCCCAGCATTTT
>TRBJ2-1|TRBV13|few|TRBD1
CASSQGQGPYNEQFF
TGTGCCAGCAGCCAAGGACAGGGGCCTTACAATGAGCAGTTCTTC
>TRBJ1-2|TRBV28|many|TRBD1
CASSLRQGLGYGYTF
TGTGCCAGCAGTTTACGACAGGGCCTTGGGTATGGCTACACCTTC
>TRBJ2-5|TRBV28|.|TRBD2
CARREIQETQYF
TGTGCCAGGCGGGAGATTCAAGAGACCCAGTACTTC
>TRBJ2-2|TRBV27|.|.
CASSALSGSFTGELFF
TGTGCCAGCAGTGCTTTATCTGGCAGTTTTACCGGGGAGCTGTTTTTT
>TRBJ2-1|TRBV27|few|TRBD2
CASTSTSGSYNEQFF
TGTGCCAGCACTTCGACTAGCGGATCCTACAATGAGCAGTTCTTC
>TRBJ2-4|TRBV5-1|.|.
CASSLGNREDIQYF
TGCGCCAGCAGCTTGGGGAACAGGGAGGACATTCAGTACTTC
>TRBJ2-2|TRBV20-1|once|TRBD2
CSARAWLAANTGELFF
TGCAGTGCTAGAGCTTGGCTAGCGGCGAACACCGGGGAGCTGTTTTTT
>TRBJ2-7|TRBV5-5|many|TRBD1
CASSSPRGTDSYEQYF
TGTGCCAGCAGTTCCCCCCGTGGGACAGACTCCTACGAGCAGTACTTC
>TRBJ2-3|TRBV20-1|many|TRBD1
CSAPGMTGRTDTQYF
TGCAGTGCTCCCGGCATGACAGGGCGCACAGATACGCAGTATTTT
>TRBJ2-7|TRBV10-1|.|TRBD2
CASSESGGLTPYEQYF
TGCGCCAGCAGTGAGTCTGGGGGACTAACTCCCTACGAGCAGTACTTC